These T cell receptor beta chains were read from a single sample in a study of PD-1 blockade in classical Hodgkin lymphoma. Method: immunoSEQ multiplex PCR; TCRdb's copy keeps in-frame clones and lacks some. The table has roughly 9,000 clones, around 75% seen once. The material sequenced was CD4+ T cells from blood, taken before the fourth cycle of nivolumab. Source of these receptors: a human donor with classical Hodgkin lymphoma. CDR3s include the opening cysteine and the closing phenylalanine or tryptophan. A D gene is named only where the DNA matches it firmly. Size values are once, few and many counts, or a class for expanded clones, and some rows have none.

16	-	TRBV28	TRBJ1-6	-	TGTGCCAGCAGTTTAGGTGTGGGGGGACAATTTTCACCCCTCCACTTT	CASSLGVGGQFSPLHF
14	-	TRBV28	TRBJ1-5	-	TGTGCCAGCAGTTTGGGGAGCCCGGTTTCTGCGGCGATTTTT	CASSLGSPVSAAIF
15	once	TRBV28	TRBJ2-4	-	TGTGCCAGCAGTTCTGCCGACGGGGCTGGAAACATTCAGTACTTC	CASSSADGAGNIQYF
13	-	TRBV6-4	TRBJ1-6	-	TGTGCCAGCAGCAGGGATTTCGCCTCACCCCTCCACTTT	CASSRDFASPLHF
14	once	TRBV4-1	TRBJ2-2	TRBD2	TGCGCCAGCAGCCGGGAGGGCAACACCGGGGAGCTGTTTTTT	CASSREGNTGELFF
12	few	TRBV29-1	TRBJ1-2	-	TGCAGCGCTGACGCGGGGTTTGGTGGCTACACCTTC	CSADAGFGGYTF
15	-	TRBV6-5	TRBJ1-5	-	TGTGCCAGCAGTTCCTACAGGGAAAGCAATCAGCCCCAGCATTTT	CASSSYRESNQPQHF
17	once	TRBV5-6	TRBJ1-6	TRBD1	TGTGCCAGCAGACCCAGGACAGGAAGCTCCTATAATTCACCCCTCCACTTT	CASRPRTGSSYNSPLHF
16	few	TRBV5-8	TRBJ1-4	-	TGTGCCAAAGACGACTTTCGAAAGAAGATCGGAGAAAAACTGTTTTTT	CAKDDFRKKIGEKLFF
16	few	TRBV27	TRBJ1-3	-	TGTGCCAGCAGTTTATCAGGGATCGGCCCTGGAAACACCATATATTTT	CASSLSGIGPGNTIYF
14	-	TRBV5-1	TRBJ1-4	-	TGCGCCAGCAGCTCGGGGCTCGTGGAGGAAAAACTGTTTTTT	CASSSGLVEEKLFF
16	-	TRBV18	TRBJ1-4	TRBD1	TGTGCCAGCTCCCCGGGACAGCCCTCAACTAATGAAAAACTGTTTTTT	CASSPGQPSTNEKLFF
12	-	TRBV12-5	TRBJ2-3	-	TGTGCTAGTGGGGAAAGCACAGATACGCAGTATTTT	CASGESTDTQYF
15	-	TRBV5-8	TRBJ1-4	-	TGTGCCAGCAGCTTGGCCAGGGGCGTTAATGAAAAACTGTTTTTT	CASSLARGVNEKLFF
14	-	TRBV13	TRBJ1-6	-	TGTGCCAGCAGCTCGGGACAAGCTAATTCGCCCCTCCACTTT	CASSSGQANSPLHF
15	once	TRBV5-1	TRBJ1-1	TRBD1	TGCGCCAGCAGCCCGTGGACAGGGGTAAACACTGAAGCTTTCTTT	CASSPWTGVNTEAFF
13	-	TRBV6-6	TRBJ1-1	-	TGTGCCTGCGCCTCGGGCCCTCGCACTGAAGCTTTCTTT	CACASGPRTEAFF
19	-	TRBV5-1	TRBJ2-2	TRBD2	TGCGCCAGCAGCGCTGGAGTAGTTAGCGGGTTGTCGAGGGCCGGGGAGCTGTTTTTT	CASSAGVVSGLSRAGELFF